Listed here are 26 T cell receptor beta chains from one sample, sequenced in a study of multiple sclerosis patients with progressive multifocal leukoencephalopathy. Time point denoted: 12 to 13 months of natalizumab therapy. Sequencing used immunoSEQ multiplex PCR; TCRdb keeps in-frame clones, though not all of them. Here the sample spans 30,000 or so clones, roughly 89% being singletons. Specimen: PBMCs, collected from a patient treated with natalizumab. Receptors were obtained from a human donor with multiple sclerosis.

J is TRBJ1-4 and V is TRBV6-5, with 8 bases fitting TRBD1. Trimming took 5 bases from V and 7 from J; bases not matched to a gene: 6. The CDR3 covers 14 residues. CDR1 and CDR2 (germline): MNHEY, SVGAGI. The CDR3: CASSITGGTEKLFF. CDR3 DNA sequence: TGTGCCAGCAGTATCACAGGGGGGACTGAAAAACTGTTTTTT.

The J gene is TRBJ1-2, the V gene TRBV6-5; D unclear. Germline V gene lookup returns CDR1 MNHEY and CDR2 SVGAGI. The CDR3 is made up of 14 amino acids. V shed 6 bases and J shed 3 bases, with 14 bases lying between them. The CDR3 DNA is TGTGCCAGCAGCCCCAGGATCAACCACTATGGCTACACCTTC. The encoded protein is CASSPRINHYGYTF.

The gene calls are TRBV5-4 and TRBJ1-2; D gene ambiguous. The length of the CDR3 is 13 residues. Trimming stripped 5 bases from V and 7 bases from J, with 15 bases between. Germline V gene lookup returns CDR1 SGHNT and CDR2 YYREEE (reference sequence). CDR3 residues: CASRPRMGAGYTF. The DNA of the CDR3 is TGTGCCAGCAGACCCCGAATGGGTGCTGGCTACACCTTC. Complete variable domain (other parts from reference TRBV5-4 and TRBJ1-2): ETGVTQSPTHLIKTRGQQVTLRCSSQSGHNTVSWYQQALGQGPQFIFQYYREEENGRGNFPPRFSGLQFPNYSSELNVNALELDDSALYLCASRPRMGAGYTFGSGTRLTVV.

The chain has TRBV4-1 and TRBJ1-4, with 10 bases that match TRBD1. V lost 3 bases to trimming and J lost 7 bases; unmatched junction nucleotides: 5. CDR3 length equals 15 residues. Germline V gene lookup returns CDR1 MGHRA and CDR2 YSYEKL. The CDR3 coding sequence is TGCGCCAGCAGCCACCCGACAGGGGGCGGTGAAAAACTGTTTTTT. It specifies CASSHPTGGGEKLFF.

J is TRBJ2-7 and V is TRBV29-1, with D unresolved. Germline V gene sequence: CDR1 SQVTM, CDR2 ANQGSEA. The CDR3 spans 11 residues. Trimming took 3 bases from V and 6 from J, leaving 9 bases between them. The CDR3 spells CSVEAPGEQYF. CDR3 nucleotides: TGCAGCGTTGAGGCTCCTGGCGAGCAGTACTTC.

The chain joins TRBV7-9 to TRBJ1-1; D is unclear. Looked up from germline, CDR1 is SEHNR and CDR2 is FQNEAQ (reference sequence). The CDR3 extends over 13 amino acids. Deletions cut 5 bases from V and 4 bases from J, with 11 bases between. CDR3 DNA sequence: TGTGCCAGCAGCCCCCCGGGCAGCACTGAAGCTTTCTTT. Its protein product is CASSPPGSTEAFF.

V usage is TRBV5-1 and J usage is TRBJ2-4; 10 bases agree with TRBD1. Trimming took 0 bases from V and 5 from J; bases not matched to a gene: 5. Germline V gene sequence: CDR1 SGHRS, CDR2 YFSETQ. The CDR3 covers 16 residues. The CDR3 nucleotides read TGCGCCAGCAGCTTGGGGACAGGGGGTGACCAAAACATTCAGTACTTC. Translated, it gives CASSLGTGGDQNIQYF.

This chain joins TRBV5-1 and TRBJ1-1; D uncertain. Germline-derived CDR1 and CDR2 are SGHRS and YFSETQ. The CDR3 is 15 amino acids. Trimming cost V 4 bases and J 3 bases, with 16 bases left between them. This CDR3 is CASSTAWGLDTEAFF. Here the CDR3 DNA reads TGCGCCAGCAGCACGGCCTGGGGATTGGACACTGAAGCTTTCTTT.

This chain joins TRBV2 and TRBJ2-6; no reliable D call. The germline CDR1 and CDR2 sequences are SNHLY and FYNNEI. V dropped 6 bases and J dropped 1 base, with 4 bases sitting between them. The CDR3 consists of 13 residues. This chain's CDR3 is CASSESGANVLTF. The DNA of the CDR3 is TGTGCCAGCAGCGAATCTGGGGCCAACGTCCTGACTTTC. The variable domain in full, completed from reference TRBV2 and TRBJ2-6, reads EPEVTQTPSHQVTQMGQEVILRCVPISNHLYFYWYRQILGQKVEFLVSFYNNEISEKSEIFDDQFSVERPDGSNFTLKIRSTKLEDSAMYFCASSESGANVLTFGAGSRLTVL.

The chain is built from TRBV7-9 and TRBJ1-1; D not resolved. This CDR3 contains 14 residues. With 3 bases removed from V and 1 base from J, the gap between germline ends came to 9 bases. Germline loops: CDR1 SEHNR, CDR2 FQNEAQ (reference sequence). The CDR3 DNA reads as TGTGCCAGCAGCTTCGGAAGCACGAACACTGAAGCTTTCTTT. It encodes CASSFGSTNTEAFF.

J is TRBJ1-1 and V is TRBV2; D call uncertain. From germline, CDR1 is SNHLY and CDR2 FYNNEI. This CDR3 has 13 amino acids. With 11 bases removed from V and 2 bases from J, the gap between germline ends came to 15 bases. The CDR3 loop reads CAPGSVSNTEAFF. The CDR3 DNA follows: TGTGCCCCTGGGTCGGTTTCTAACACTGAAGCTTTCTTT.

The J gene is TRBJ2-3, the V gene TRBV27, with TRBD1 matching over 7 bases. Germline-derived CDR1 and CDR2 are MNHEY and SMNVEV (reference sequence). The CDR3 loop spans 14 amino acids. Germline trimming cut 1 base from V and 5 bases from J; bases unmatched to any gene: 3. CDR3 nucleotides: TGTGCCAGCAGTTTATACAGGGGAGAAGATACGCAGTATTTT. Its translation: CASSLYRGEDTQYF.

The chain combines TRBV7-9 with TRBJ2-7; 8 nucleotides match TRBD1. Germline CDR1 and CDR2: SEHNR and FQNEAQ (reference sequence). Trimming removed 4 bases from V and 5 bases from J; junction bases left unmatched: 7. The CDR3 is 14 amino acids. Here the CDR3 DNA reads TGTGCCAGCAGCTCATCCGGGACAGGTCACGAGCAGTACTTC. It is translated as CASSSSGTGHEQYF.

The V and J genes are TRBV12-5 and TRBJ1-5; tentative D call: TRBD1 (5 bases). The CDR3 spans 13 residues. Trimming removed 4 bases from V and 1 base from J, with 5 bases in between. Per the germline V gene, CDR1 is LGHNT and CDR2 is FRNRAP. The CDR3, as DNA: TGTGCTAGTGGTTGGGGCAGCAATCAGCCCCAGCATTTT. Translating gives CASGWGSNQPQHF.

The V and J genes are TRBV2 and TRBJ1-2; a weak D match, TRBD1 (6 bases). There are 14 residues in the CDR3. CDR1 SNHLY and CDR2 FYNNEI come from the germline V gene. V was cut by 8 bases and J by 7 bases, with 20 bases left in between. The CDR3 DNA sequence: TGTGCCAGCCTTTTCGACTCAGGGGTGGGTGGCTACACCTTC. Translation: CASLFDSGVGGYTF.

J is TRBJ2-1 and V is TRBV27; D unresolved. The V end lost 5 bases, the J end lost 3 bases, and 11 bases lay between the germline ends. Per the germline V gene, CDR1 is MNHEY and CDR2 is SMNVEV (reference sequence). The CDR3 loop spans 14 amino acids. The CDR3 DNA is TGTGCCAGCAGTCCGCGTGACGGCTACAATGAGCAGTTCTTC. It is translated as CASSPRDGYNEQFF.

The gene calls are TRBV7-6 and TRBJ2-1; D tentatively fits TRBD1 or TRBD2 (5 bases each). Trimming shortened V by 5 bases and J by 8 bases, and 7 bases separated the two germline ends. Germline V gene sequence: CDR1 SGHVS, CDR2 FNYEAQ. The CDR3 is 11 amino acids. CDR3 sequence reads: CASSPGHEQFF. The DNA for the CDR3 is TGTGCCAGCAGCCCGGGACATGAGCAGTTCTTC.

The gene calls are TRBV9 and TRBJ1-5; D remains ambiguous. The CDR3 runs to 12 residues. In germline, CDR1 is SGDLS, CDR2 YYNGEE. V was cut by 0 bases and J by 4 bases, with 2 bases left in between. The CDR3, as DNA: TGTGCCAGCAGCGTAGAAAATCAGCCCCAGCATTTT. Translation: CASSVENQPQHF.

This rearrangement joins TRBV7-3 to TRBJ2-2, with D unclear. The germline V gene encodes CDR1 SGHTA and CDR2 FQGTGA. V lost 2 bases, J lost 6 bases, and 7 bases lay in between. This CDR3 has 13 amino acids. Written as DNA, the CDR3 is TGTGCCAGCAGCTTATTCTCCGCCGGGGAGCTGTTTTTT. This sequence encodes CASSLFSAGELFF.

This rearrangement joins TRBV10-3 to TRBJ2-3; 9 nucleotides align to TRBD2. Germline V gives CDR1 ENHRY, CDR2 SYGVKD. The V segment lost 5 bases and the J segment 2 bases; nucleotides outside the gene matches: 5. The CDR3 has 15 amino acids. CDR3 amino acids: CAISRTSVNTDTQYF. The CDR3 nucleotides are TGTGCCATCAGTAGGACTAGCGTAAACACAGATACGCAGTATTTT.

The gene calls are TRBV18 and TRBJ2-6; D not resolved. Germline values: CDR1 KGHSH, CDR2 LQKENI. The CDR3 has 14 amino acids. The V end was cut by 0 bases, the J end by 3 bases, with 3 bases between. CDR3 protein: CASSPPGGANVLTF. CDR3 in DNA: TGTGCCAGCTCACCACCAGGTGGGGCCAACGTCCTGACTTTC. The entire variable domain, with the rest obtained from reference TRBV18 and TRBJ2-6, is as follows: NAGVMQNPRHLVRRRGQEARLRCSPMKGHSHVYWYRQLPEEGLKFMVYLQKENIIDESGMPKERFSAEFPKEGPSILRIQQVVRGDSAAYFCASSPPGGANVLTFGAGSRLTVL.

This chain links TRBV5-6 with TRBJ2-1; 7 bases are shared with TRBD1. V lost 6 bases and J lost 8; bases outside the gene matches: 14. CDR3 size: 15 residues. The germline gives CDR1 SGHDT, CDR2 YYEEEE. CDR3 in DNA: TGTGCCAGCAACTCCCCTGGAACAGGGGAAGATGAGCAGTTCTTC. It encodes CASNSPGTGEDEQFF.

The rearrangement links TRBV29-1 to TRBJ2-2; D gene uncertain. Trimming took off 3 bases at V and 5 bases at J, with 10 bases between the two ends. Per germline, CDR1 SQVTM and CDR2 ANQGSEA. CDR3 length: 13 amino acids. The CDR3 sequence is CSVDVRNTGELFF. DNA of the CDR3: TGCAGCGTTGATGTACGTAATACCGGGGAGCTGTTTTTT.

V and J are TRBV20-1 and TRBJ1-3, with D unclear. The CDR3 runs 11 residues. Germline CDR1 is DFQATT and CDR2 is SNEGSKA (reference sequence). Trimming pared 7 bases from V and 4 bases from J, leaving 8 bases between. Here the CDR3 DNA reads TGCAGTGTTCAGCGGGGAAACACCATATATTTT. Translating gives CSVQRGNTIYF.

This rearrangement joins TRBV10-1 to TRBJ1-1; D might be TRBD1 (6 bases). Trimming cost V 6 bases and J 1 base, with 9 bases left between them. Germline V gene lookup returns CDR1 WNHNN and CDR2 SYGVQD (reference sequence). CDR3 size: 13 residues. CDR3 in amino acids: CASRQGWNTEAFF. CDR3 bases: TGCGCCAGCAGACAGGGTTGGAACACTGAAGCTTTCTTT.

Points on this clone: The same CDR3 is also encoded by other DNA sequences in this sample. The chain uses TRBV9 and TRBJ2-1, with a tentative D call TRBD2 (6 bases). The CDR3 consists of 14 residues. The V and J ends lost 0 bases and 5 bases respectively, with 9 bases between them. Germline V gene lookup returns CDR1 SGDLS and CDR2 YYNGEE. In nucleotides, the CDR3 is TGTGCCAGCAGCGTAGCGGGGACTCACAATGAGCAGTTCTTC. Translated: CASSVAGTHNEQFF.